This paragraph reports one T cell receptor beta chain. Its antigen is unidentified. This specimen comes from a study of cytomegalovirus exposure and HLA in healthy donors. Primers: 60 Vbeta forward and 13 Jbeta reverse. Generated by immunoSEQ multiplex PCR, the TCRdb table keeps only in-frame clones and is missing some. The sample includes some 150,000 clones, around 82% of them seen just once. CDR3 size: 15 residues. Trimming removed 4 bases from V and 0 bases from J, with 12 bases in between. Germline assignment: CDR1 SGDLS and CDR2 YYNGEE. Study-wide findings and caveats: Analyzed later, most CMV-associated TCR beta chains appeared HLA-restricted.

The origin of this receptor is a man over 45 in good health and CMV-seropositive. The specimen was PBMCs. The chain uses TRBV9 and TRBJ2-3; tentatively, D is TRBD2 (6 bases). Written as DNA, the CDR3 is TGTGCCAGCAGCTTCATAGCGGAAAGCACAGATACGCAGTATTTT. It specifies CASSFIAESTDTQYF.